Detailed here is one T cell receptor beta chain. Its antigen is still unknown. The entry originates in a study of cytomegalovirus exposure and HLA in healthy donors. Study information: The roughly 120 million unique TCR beta sequences, from roughly 170 million T cells, were found by an earlier analysis. The study, taken as a whole, reports: Presence/absence analyses rested on an assumption that sequencing depth was roughly uniform across donors. Among TCR beta chains of equal frequency, HLA-associated ones were more clonally expanded in a later analysis.

The CDR3 covers 16 residues. With 5 bases clipped from V and 5 bases from J, the junction kept 11 bases outside the gene matches. Germline V gene sequence: CDR1 LNHDA, CDR2 SQIVND (reference sequence). 60 Vbeta and 13 Jbeta primers were used in PCR. Sequenced by immunoSEQ multiplex PCR; TCRdb stores in-frame clones only, minus some. The sample lists roughly 100,000 clones; approximately 72% were seen once. The sequencing input was PBMCs. The receptor comes from a woman in her 50s in good health and CMV-seronegative. This rearrangement joins TRBV19 to TRBJ2-1; 8 nucleotides agree with TRBD2. The CDR3 DNA sequence: TGTGCCAGTAGTCCATCACTAGCGGTAATAAACAATGAGCAGTTCTTC. Amino acid sequence: CASSPSLAVINNEQFF.